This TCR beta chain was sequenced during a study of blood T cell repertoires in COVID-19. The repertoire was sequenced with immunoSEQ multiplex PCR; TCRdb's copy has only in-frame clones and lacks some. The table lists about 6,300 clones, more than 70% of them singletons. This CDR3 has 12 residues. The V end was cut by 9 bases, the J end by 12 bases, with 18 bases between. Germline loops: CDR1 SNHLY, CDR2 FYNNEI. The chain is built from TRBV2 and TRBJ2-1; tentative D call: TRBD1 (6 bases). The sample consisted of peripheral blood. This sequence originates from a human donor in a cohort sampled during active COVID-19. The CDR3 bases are TGTGCCAGTCAGACACAGGGCTTCGTGCAGTTCTTC. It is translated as CASQTQGFVQFF.